This T cell receptor (beta chain) emerged from a study of blood T cells in healthy people across ages. Drawn from each donor were approximately 9.2 milliliters of peripheral blood. The CDR3 spans 14 residues. Germline V gene data show CDR1 as LGHNA and CDR2 as YSLEER. The V gene end was trimmed by 3 bases and the J gene end by 7 bases; junction bases not matched to a gene: 6. Study outcomes and limitations: TCR beta diversity per million T cells fell roughly linearly with age.

This clonotype was seen a few times. Its antigen is unidentified. A second about 6 to 12 cycle PCR used barcoded and J-beta primers. Tags on each cDNA molecule came from a template-switch adaptor with 12 random nucleotides. Every sample returned 2.5 million or more CDR3-containing paired-end reads. TCRdb re-analysed the 5' RACE reads in MiXCR, keeping a single row per CDR3 protein. The table shows hundreds of thousands of distinct CDR3 sequences, with 45% to 50% occurring only once. The TCR originated in a woman aged 55-75 years in good health. This chain links TRBV4-3 with TRBJ2-4; 7 bases agree with TRBD1. Source material: blood. The CDR3 nucleotides read TGCGCCAGCAGCCAGACAGGGACAAGGAACATTCAGTACTTC. This sequence encodes CASSQTGTRNIQYF.